These 29 T cell receptor beta chains were all obtained from the same sample, sequenced in a study of cytomegalovirus exposure and HLA in healthy donors. The primer mix had 60 Vbeta and 13 Jbeta primers. Profiling relied on immunoSEQ multiplex PCR, and the TCRdb table lists in-frame clones only, not all of them. Among about 160,000 clones listed, 70% to 80% were seen once. Material: PBMCs. Receptors originate from a man younger than 30 in good health and CMV-seropositive.

The V gene is TRBV5-1, the J gene TRBJ1-2, with 10 nucleotides matching TRBD1. Germline CDR1 and CDR2: SGHRS and YFSETQ. This CDR3 is built from 13 residues. J was trimmed by 8 bases and V by 0 bases; bases with no gene match: 1. The CDR3 DNA follows: TGCGCCAGCAGCTTGGAGACAGGGGGCGGCTACACCTTC. Encoded protein: CASSLETGGGYTF.

V gene TRBV6-1 combines with J gene TRBJ2-5, with 7 positions matching TRBD1. Germline loops: CDR1 MNHNS, CDR2 SASEGT. This CDR3 region has 14 residues. The junction had 10 bases not matched to a gene; V was cut back by 7 bases and J by 5 bases. The CDR3 bases are TGTGCCAGCACCCGACAGGGTTACGGCGAGACCCAGTACTTC. It codes for CASTRQGYGETQYF.

The chain joins TRBV7-2 to TRBJ2-1; unclear D gene. The CDR3 has 12 residues. V dropped 2 bases and J dropped 9 bases, with 8 bases sitting between them. Per germline, CDR1 SGHTA and CDR2 FQGNSA. CDR3 DNA: TGTGCCAGCAGCTTAAGTGGTAGTGAGCAGTTCTTC. Translation gives CASSLSGSEQFF. The full variable domain, with the rest looked up from reference TRBV7-2 and TRBJ2-1, is GAGVSQSPSNKVTEKGKDVELRCDPISGHTALYWYRQSLGQGLEFLIYFQGNSAPDKSGLPSDRFSAERTGGSVSTLTIQRTQQEDSAVYLCASSLSGSEQFFGPGTRLTVL.

The chain joins TRBV4-1 to TRBJ1-5; D unresolved. The V and J ends lost 1 base and 6 bases respectively, with 7 bases between them. This CDR3 is built from 13 residues. Germline lookup yields CDR1 MGHRA and CDR2 YSYEKL. The CDR3 here is CASSQGGFQPQHF. CDR3 sequence (DNA): TGCGCCAGCAGCCAAGGAGGATTTCAGCCCCAGCATTTT.

The genes are TRBV4-1 and TRBJ2-1; D uncertain. In germline, CDR1 is MGHRA, CDR2 YSYEKL. The V end was cut by 0 bases, the J end by 9 bases, with 21 bases between. CDR3 length: 17 residues. CDR3 in amino acids: CASSQDPTLIPRSEQFF. The CDR3 coding sequence is TGCGCCAGCAGCCAAGACCCCACCCTAATTCCTCGGAGTGAGCAGTTCTTC.

The rearrangement joins TRBV5-1 to TRBJ2-7; tentative D call: TRBD1 (6 bases). Germline V gene sequence: CDR1 SGHRS, CDR2 YFSETQ. There are 17 residues in the CDR3. V was pared by 0 bases and J by 3 bases, with 19 bases between. The CDR3 region is CASSLGPNRVRGYEQYF. CDR3 nucleotides: TGCGCCAGCAGCTTGGGTCCAAACAGGGTACGCGGCTACGAGCAGTACTTC.

Points on this clone: Other DNA sequences within the sample encode an identical CDR3. This chain joins TRBV7-9 and TRBJ1-1; tentative D call: TRBD1 (5 bases). This CDR3 comprises 13 residues. CDR1 SEHNR and CDR2 FQNEAQ come from the germline V gene (reference sequence). Between the trimmed V and J ends, which lost 5 bases and 6 bases, there was a span of 13 bases. The CDR3, as DNA: TGTGCCAGCAGCCCCCCTGCGGGGCCTGAAGCTTTCTTT. Translated, it gives CASSPPAGPEAFF.

The V call is TRBV7-8, the J call TRBJ1-1; D remains unclear. The CDR3 runs to 14 residues. Trimming stripped 2 bases from V and 2 bases from J, with 9 bases between. Germline lookup yields CDR1 SGHVS and CDR2 FQNEAQ. CDR3 coding DNA: TGTGCCAGCAGCTTACCGGGTGTCAACACTGAAGCTTTCTTT. This codes for CASSLPGVNTEAFF.

This clone was detected once. The chain has TRBV28 and TRBJ1-1; D is uncertain. V lost 2 bases, J lost 7 bases, and 17 bases lay in between. The germline gives CDR1 MDHEN, CDR2 SYDVKM. This CDR3 region has 15 residues. CDR3 coding DNA: TGTGCCAGCAGTTTAGTCTTCGCCAACTTTTTTGAAGCTTTCTTT. Amino acid sequence: CASSLVFANFFEAFF.

This clone was counted a few times. The rearrangement joins TRBV6-5 to TRBJ1-4; 8 nucleotides agree with TRBD1. The CDR3 runs to 13 residues. Germline CDR1 reads MNHEY; CDR2 reads SVGAGI. The junction had 1 base not matched to a gene; V was cut back by 8 bases and J by 2 bases. The CDR3 loop reads CASQGATNEKLFF. The CDR3 DNA follows: TGTGCCAGCCAGGGGGCGACTAATGAAAAACTGTTTTTT.

The gene calls are TRBV2 and TRBJ2-2; 8 nucleotides line up with TRBD1. Germline V CDR1 and CDR2: SNHLY, FYNNEI. There are 15 residues in the CDR3. With 5 bases clipped from V and 5 bases from J, the junction kept 7 bases outside the gene matches. Here the CDR3 DNA reads TGTGCCAGCAGTTCGTCAGGGGGCAAAACCGGGGAGCTGTTTTTT. Translation gives CASSSSGGKTGELFF. The variable domain in full, with the rest retrieved from reference TRBV2 and TRBJ2-2, is EPEVTQTPSHQVTQMGQEVILRCVPISNHLYFYWYRQILGQKVEFLVSFYNNEISEKSEIFDDQFSVERPDGSNFTLKIRSTKLEDSAMYFCASSSSGGKTGELFFGEGSRLTVL.

Points on this clone: Other nucleotide sequences in the sample specify the same CDR3. The chain combines TRBV11-2 with TRBJ1-2; D unclear. Trimming left V 2 bases short and J 1 base short, with 5 bases between. CDR3 length: 13 residues. The germline V gene has CDR1 SGHAT and CDR2 FQNNGV. DNA of the CDR3: TGTGCCAGCAGCTTACGCGGTAACTATGGCTACACCTTC. This encodes CASSLRGNYGYTF.

The chain carries TRBV18 and TRBJ1-5; 8 positions match TRBD1. The CDR3 spans 15 residues. After removal of 6 bases from V and 0 bases from J, the junction contained 4 bases not matched to a gene. Germline CDR1 reads KGHSH; CDR2 reads LQKENI. The CDR3 here is CASSNQGASNQPQHF. The CDR3 nucleotides read TGTGCCAGCTCTAACCAGGGGGCTAGCAATCAGCCCCAGCATTTT.

CDR3 in DNA: TGTGCCAGCAGTTTATTTAAGGGGGAGTTAAGGCAGTACTTC. Residues: CASSLFKGELRQYF. This sequence joins TRBV28 and TRBJ2-7; D perhaps matches TRBD1 (6 bases). This CDR3 has 14 residues. Germline values: CDR1 MDHEN, CDR2 SYDVKM. Deletions cut 1 base from V and 9 bases from J, with 16 bases between. The whole variable domain, remainder taken from reference TRBV28 and TRBJ2-7, is DVKVTQSSRYLVKRTGEKVFLECVQDMDHENMFWYRQDPGLGLRLIYFSYDVKMKEKGDIPEGYSVSREKKERFSLILESASTNQTSMYLCASSLFKGELRQYFGPGTRLTVT.

This clone was observed a single time. J is TRBJ2-7 and V is TRBV19; TRBD1 aligns across 8 bases. The junction had 8 bases not matched to a gene; V was cut back by 4 bases and J by 3 bases. Per the germline V gene, CDR1 is LNHDA and CDR2 is SQIVND (reference sequence). CDR3 size: 15 residues. CDR3 in DNA: TGTGCCAGTAGTACCCGGACAGGGTTAGGCTACGAGCAGTACTTC. It specifies CASSTRTGLGYEQYF.

The rearrangement uses TRBV4-2 and TRBJ1-3; weak D call: TRBD1 (5 bases). V dropped 7 bases and J dropped 6 bases, with 13 bases sitting between them. The CDR3 contains 13 residues. The germline V gene has CDR1 LGHNA and CDR2 YNFKEQ. CDR3 in amino acids: CASTGESENTIYF. Written as DNA, the CDR3 is TGTGCCAGCACGGGGGAGTCGGAAAACACCATATATTTT.

CDR3 DNA: TGTGCCACCAGCGGCTTCCGTGGCAACACTGAAGCTTTCTTT. This encodes CATSGFRGNTEAFF. The genes are TRBV15 and TRBJ1-1; D remains unclear. CDR3 length equals 14 residues. CDR1 LNHNV and CDR2 YYDKDF come from the germline V gene (reference sequence). Trimming took 5 bases from V and 2 from J, leaving 12 bases between them.

The CDR3 DNA is TGTGCCAGCAGCTCCCGGGACTACGAGCAGTACTTC. Encoded protein: CASSSRDYEQYF. The rearrangement uses TRBV11-2 and TRBJ2-7, with D possibly TRBD2 on 5 matching bases. V was shortened by 4 bases and J by 3 bases, with 7 bases between the two germline ends. Germline V gene sequence: CDR1 SGHAT, CDR2 FQNNGV. The CDR3 is 12 amino acids.

The CDR3 is CASNIPSGNTIYF. As DNA, the CDR3 is TGTGCCAGTAACATACCCTCTGGAAACACCATATATTTT. This chain joins TRBV19 and TRBJ1-3, with D unresolved. CDR1 and CDR2 (germline): LNHDA, SQIVND (reference sequence). The CDR3 is 13 amino acids. Trimming cost V 7 bases and J 0 bases, with 7 bases left between them.

This chain uses TRBV5-1 with TRBJ1-2; no reliable D call. The CDR3 is 16 residues long. V lost 0 bases and J 2 bases, leaving 14 bases between the germline ends. CDR1 and CDR2 from the germline V gene are SGHRS and YFSETQ. The CDR3 region has the DNA TGCGCCAGCAGCTTGGACTTGGGCAGTGGGAACTATGGCTACACCTTC. This encodes CASSLDLGSGNYGYTF.

Only a few counts were recorded for this clone. The chain has TRBV4-2 and TRBJ1-1, with a possible D match to TRBD1 (6 bases). CDR3 size: 15 residues. The germline gives CDR1 LGHNA, CDR2 YNFKEQ. V shed 7 bases and J shed 3 bases, with 18 bases lying between them. The CDR3 region is CASTLETGEDTEAFF. Written as DNA, the CDR3 is TGTGCCAGCACCCTGGAGACAGGCGAGGACACTGAAGCTTTCTTT.

In regard to this clone: The final CDR3 position lacks the conserved phenylalanine or tryptophan, pointing to a likely read error. V gene TRBV6-5 combines with J gene TRBJ1-6, with 7 bases aligning to TRBD1. The CDR3 spans 13 residues. Germline-derived CDR1 and CDR2 are MNHEY and SVGAGI. The ends lost 8 bases at V and 9 bases at J; junction bases unmatched: 7. CDR3 sequence: CASRDRVGSPLHL. The CDR3 DNA follows: TGTGCCAGCCGCGACAGGGTCGGTTCACCCCTCCACCTT.

The chain has TRBV19 and TRBJ2-1, with TRBD2 matching 12 bases. Germline CDR1 LNHDA, CDR2 SQIVND (reference sequence). The V segment lost 4 bases and the J segment 6 bases; nucleotides outside the gene matches: 4. CDR3 length: 15 amino acids. The CDR3 coding sequence is TGTGCCAGTAGTACGGGACTAGCGGGCCCCAATGAGCAGTTCTTC. Its protein product is CASSTGLAGPNEQFF.

The chain has TRBV7-6 and TRBJ2-7, with 9 bases matching TRBD1. Germline V gives CDR1 SGHVS, CDR2 FNYEAQ. This CDR3 region has 18 residues. The V segment lost 2 bases and the J segment 2 bases; nucleotides outside the gene matches: 13. The DNA of the CDR3 is TGTGCCAGCAGCTTACGGTGGGGGGGGGACAGGGAGCCCTACGAGCAGTACTTC. It specifies CASSLRWGGDREPYEQYF.

V is TRBV6-5 and J is TRBJ2-7; perhaps TRBD2 as D (6 bases). Germline assignment: CDR1 MNHEY and CDR2 SVGAGI. CDR3 length equals 16 residues. V lost 2 bases and J lost 3, with 17 bases in between. CDR3 nucleotide sequence: TGTGCCAGCAGTTACGAGATCCCGGGACTCTTCTACGAGCAGTACTTC. Protein sequence: CASSYEIPGLFYEQYF.

This sequence joins TRBV28 and TRBJ1-1; perhaps TRBD1 as D (5 bases). V was clipped by 3 bases and J by 1 base, with 9 bases between them. From germline, CDR1 is MDHEN and CDR2 SYDVKM. The CDR3 consists of 14 residues. Written as DNA, the CDR3 is TGTGCCAGCAGTTTGTCACAGGAGAACACTGAAGCTTTCTTT. It translates to CASSLSQENTEAFF. Based on the CDR3 plus reference TRBV28 and TRBJ1-1, the full variable domain is DVKVTQSSRYLVKRTGEKVFLECVQDMDHENMFWYRQDPGLGLRLIYFSYDVKMKEKGDIPEGYSVSREKKERFSLILESASTNQTSMYLCASSLSQENTEAFFGQGTRLTVV.

The CDR3 region has the DNA TGCGCCACCCGCCAGGGACAGGGGTTAGCCGGGGCCAACGTCCTGACTTTC. It translates to CATRQGQGLAGANVLTF. V and J are TRBV10-2 and TRBJ2-6, with 10 bases aligning to TRBD1. The germline V gene has CDR1 WSHSY and CDR2 SAAADI. With 10 bases clipped from V and 4 bases from J, the junction kept 13 bases outside the gene matches. The CDR3 is made up of 17 amino acids.

This clone was seen more than once but under ten times. The chain carries TRBV27 and TRBJ1-5; 8 positions agree with TRBD1. The V gene's germline CDR1 is MNHEY and CDR2 SMNVEV (reference sequence). This CDR3 comprises 17 residues. V was clipped by 2 bases and J by 4 bases; unmatched bases: 10. The CDR3 DNA sequence: TGTGCCAGCAGTTTAGAGGGGACAGGACCCGTTAATCAGCCCCAGCATTTT. Translation: CASSLEGTGPVNQPQHF.

The chain has TRBV5-1 and TRBJ1-3, with D uncertain. With 0 bases removed from V and 14 bases from J, the gap between germline ends came to 9 bases. Germline V CDR1 and CDR2: SGHRS, YFSETQ. The CDR3 extends over 11 amino acids. The CDR3 region has the DNA TGCGCCAGCAGCTTGGCCTCCGAGTTATATTTT. Translating it yields CASSLASELYF.